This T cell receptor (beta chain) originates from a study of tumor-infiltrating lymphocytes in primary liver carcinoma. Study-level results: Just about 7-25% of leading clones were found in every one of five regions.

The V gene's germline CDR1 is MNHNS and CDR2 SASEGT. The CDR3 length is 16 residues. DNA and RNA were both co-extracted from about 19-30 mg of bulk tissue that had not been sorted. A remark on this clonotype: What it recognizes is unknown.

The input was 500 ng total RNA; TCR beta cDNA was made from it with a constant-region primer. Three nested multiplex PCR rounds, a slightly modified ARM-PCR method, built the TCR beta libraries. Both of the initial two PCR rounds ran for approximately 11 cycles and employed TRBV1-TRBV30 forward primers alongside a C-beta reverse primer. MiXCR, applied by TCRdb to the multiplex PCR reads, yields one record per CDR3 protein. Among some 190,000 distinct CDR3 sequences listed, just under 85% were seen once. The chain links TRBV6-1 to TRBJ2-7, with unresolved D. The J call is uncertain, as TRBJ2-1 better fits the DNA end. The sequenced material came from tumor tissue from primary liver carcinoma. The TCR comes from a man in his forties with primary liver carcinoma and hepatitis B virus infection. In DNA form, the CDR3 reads TGTGCCAGCAGTCGCTCAACGGCTGCGAGCTACTACGAGCAGTTCTTC. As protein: CASSRSTAASYYEQFF.